This passage covers 28 T cell receptor beta chains from one sample sequenced in a study of preoperative IRX-2 immunotherapy in early breast cancer. Treatment: preoperative locoregional IRX-2 cytokine immunotherapy. Libraries were prepared by immunoSEQ multiplex PCR; TCRdb keeps only in-frame clonotypes and omits some of them. The data show under 45,000 clones, about 94% seen once. The sequenced sample was tumor tissue, obtained after IRX-2 immunotherapy. These receptors were collected from a human donor with breast cancer.

The chain is built from TRBV5-5 and TRBJ1-5; D possibly corresponds to TRBD1 (5 bases). In germline, CDR1 is SGHKS, CDR2 YYEKEE (reference sequence). V was shortened by 0 bases and J by 4 bases, with 11 bases between the two germline ends. This CDR3 is built from 15 residues. The DNA of the CDR3 is TGTGCCAGCAGCTTGGCGGGGGTCTTAAATCAGCCCCAGCATTTT. It encodes CASSLAGVLNQPQHF.

The chain joins TRBV4-1 to TRBJ2-7; TRBD1 agrees at 11 bases. Per the germline V gene, CDR1 is MGHRA and CDR2 is YSYEKL. V lost 3 bases and J lost 4; bases outside the gene matches: 20. CDR3 length equals 20 residues. The CDR3 coding sequence is TGCGCCAGCAGCCACCCGGGACAGGGGGGTCGGTCCCCACTCTCATACGAGCAGTACTTC. Protein product: CASSHPGQGGRSPLSYEQYF.

This chain joins TRBV18 and TRBJ2-3, with D unresolved. Germline loops: CDR1 KGHSH, CDR2 LQKENI. The CDR3 loop spans 13 amino acids. V was cut by 2 bases and J by 2 bases, with 5 bases left in between. DNA of the CDR3: TGTGCCAGCTCACCAGGGTCCACAGATACGCAGTATTTT. Its translation is CASSPGSTDTQYF.

This clone was found once. This chain joins TRBV25-1 and TRBJ2-7, with TRBD1 matching 8 bases. There are 14 residues in the CDR3. Germline V CDR1 and CDR2: MGHDK, SYGVNS. Trimming removed 6 bases from V and 4 bases from J; junction bases left unmatched: 8. CDR3 in DNA: TGTGCCAGCAGCCTCGGACAGGGCCTATACGAGCAGTACTTC. Amino acid sequence: CASSLGQGLYEQYF.

The rearrangement uses TRBV27 and TRBJ2-1, with D unresolved. V shed 4 bases and J shed 7 bases, with 20 bases lying between them. This CDR3 contains 16 residues. Germline V gene lookup returns CDR1 MNHEY and CDR2 SMNVEV (reference sequence). CDR3 amino acids: CASSSPPRVRLNEQFF. Here the CDR3 DNA reads TGTGCCAGCAGTTCCCCTCCCCGGGTCCGATTAAATGAGCAGTTCTTC.

The chain uses TRBV14 and TRBJ2-3; a possible D gene is TRBD2 (6 bases). V was trimmed by 1 base and J by 2 bases, leaving 13 bases between them. Germline V gene data show CDR1 as SGHDN and CDR2 as FVKESK. The length of the CDR3 is 16 residues. As DNA, the CDR3 is TGTGCCAGCAGCCAAGCTATGCGGGGATTCACAGATACGCAGTATTTT. Protein: CASSQAMRGFTDTQYF.

V usage is TRBV7-2 and J usage is TRBJ1-5, with D unresolved. The CDR3 runs to 13 residues. V was shortened by 5 bases and J by 6 bases, with 11 bases between the two germline ends. The germline CDR1 and CDR2 sequences are SGHTA and FQGNSA. The CDR3 loop reads CASSRQVGQPQHF. The CDR3 DNA is TGTGCCAGCAGCCGGCAGGTCGGTCAGCCCCAGCATTTT.

The CDR3 nucleotides are TGTGCCAGCAGCTTGAATTGGAACGAGCAGTACTTC. Its protein product is CASSLNWNEQYF. The chain couples TRBV5-4 to TRBJ2-7; D ambiguous. V was pared by 1 base and J by 5 bases, with 7 bases between. From germline, CDR1 is SGHNT and CDR2 YYREEE (reference sequence). This CDR3 comprises 12 residues.

The chain uses TRBV5-6 and TRBJ1-1; a weak D match, TRBD1 (5 bases). From germline, CDR1 is SGHDT and CDR2 YYEEEE. The CDR3 is 12 residues long. V lost 1 base to trimming and J lost 9 bases, with 10 bases between them. This chain's CDR3 is CASSLRAGQAFF. CDR3 nucleotides: TGTGCCAGCAGCTTGAGGGCAGGGCAAGCTTTCTTT.

This clone was seen a single time. J is TRBJ2-2 and V is TRBV28; TRBD2 matches at 7 bases. The CDR3 sequence is 14 residues long. With V trimmed by 6 bases and J by 7 bases, 8 bases remained unmatched. Germline CDR1 reads MDHEN; CDR2 reads SYDVKM. The CDR3 coding sequence is TGTGCCAGCAGCCCCGGGACTACCAACGGGGAGCTGTTTTTT. Its protein is CASSPGTTNGELFF. The full variable domain, completed using reference TRBV28 and TRBJ2-2, is DVKVTQSSRYLVKRTGEKVFLECVQDMDHENMFWYRQDPGLGLRLIYFSYDVKMKEKGDIPEGYSVSREKKERFSLILESASTNQTSMYLCASSPGTTNGELFFGEGSRLTVL.

The chain employs TRBV5-8 and TRBJ2-7; TRBD1 matches at 9 bases. This CDR3 contains 16 residues. Germline V lookup: CDR1 SGHTS, CDR2 YDEGEE. V lost 4 bases and J lost 2; bases outside the gene matches: 10. Here the CDR3 reads CASSRRWGTGPYEQYF. The CDR3 DNA sequence: TGTGCCAGCAGCCGCCGGTGGGGGACAGGGCCCTACGAGCAGTACTTC. The whole variable domain, filled in from reference TRBV5-8 and TRBJ2-7, reads EAGVTQSPTHLIKTRGQQATLRCSPISGHTSVYWYQQALGLGLQFLLWYDEGEERNRGNFPPRFSGRQFPNYSSELNVNALELEDSALYLCASSRRWGTGPYEQYFGPGTRLTVT.

This chain uses TRBV19 with TRBJ2-6; no firm D call. Germline V gives CDR1 LNHDA, CDR2 SQIVND (reference sequence). Trimming left V 1 base short and J 0 bases short, with 10 bases between. The CDR3 length is 17 residues. DNA of the CDR3: TGTGCCAGTAGTATAGCTGGCGCCGGCTCTGGGGCCAACGTCCTGACTTTC. This codes for CASSIAGAGSGANVLTF.

The CDR3 reads CASSVRETQYF. CDR3 DNA: TGCGCCAGCAGTGTAAGAGAGACCCAGTACTTC. This chain links TRBV10-2 with TRBJ2-5; D remains ambiguous. From germline, CDR1 is WSHSY and CDR2 SAAADI. The CDR3 consists of 11 residues. Trimming took off 4 bases at V and 4 bases at J, with 4 bases between the two ends.

The chain employs TRBV9 and TRBJ1-2, with 8 bases fitting TRBD1. Germline CDR1 is SGDLS and CDR2 is YYNGEE. V was pared by 4 bases and J by 8 bases, with 10 bases of the junction left unmatched. The CDR3 runs 14 residues. Here the CDR3 reads CASSLPQGAGGYTF. In DNA, the CDR3 is TGTGCCAGCAGCCTACCTCAGGGGGCGGGAGGCTACACCTTC. Combining the CDR3 with reference TRBV9 and TRBJ1-2 gives the whole variable domain DSGVTQTPKHLITATGQRVTLRCSPRSGDLSVYWYQQSLDQGLQFLIQYYNGEERAKGNILERFSAQQFPDLHSELNLSSLELGDSALYFCASSLPQGAGGYTFGSGTRLTVV.

The chain employs TRBV19 and TRBJ2-2; TRBD1 matches at 7 bases. The CDR3 runs to 13 residues. CDR1 and CDR2 (germline): LNHDA, SQIVND (reference sequence). The CDR3 protein is CGRGPGGTGELFF. CDR3 nucleotide sequence: TGTGGCCGCGGGCCAGGGGGCACCGGGGAGCTGTTTTTT.

V usage is TRBV6-5 and J usage is TRBJ1-1; D remains unclear. The CDR3 consists of 14 residues. V was clipped by 1 base and J by 2 bases, with 8 bases between them. Germline values: CDR1 MNHEY, CDR2 SVGAGI. The CDR3 nucleotides read TGTGCCAGCAGTTACTTCACAGATAACACTGAAGCTTTCTTT. Its protein is CASSYFTDNTEAFF.

The chain couples TRBV5-4 to TRBJ2-5; D is perhaps TRBD1 (6 bases). Germline CDR1 is SGHNT and CDR2 is YYREEE (reference sequence). The CDR3 length is 14 residues. Trimming took 0 bases from V and 8 from J, leaving 14 bases between them. The CDR3 protein is CASSLDAGEITQYF. The CDR3 coding sequence is TGTGCCAGCAGCTTGGACGCAGGGGAAATAACCCAGTACTTC.

The chain employs TRBV5-1 and TRBJ2-5, with 10 bases identical to TRBD1. The end of the DNA aligns better with TRBJ2-7, so the J call may be wrong. CDR1 and CDR2 (germline): SGHRS, YFSETQ. The CDR3 covers 15 residues. The CDR3 DNA reads as TGCGCCAGCAGCTCCGGGACAGGGGTAATCGACGAGCAGTACTTC. Translated: CASSSGTGVIDEQYF.

The J gene is TRBJ2-3, the V gene TRBV7-9; D ambiguous. The V gene lost 1 base and the J gene lost 4 bases, with 3 bases spanning the gap. Germline CDR1 reads SEHNR; CDR2 reads FQNEAQ (reference sequence). The CDR3 has 12 residues. The CDR3 spells CASSLVADTQYF. CDR3 DNA: TGTGCCAGCAGCTTAGTGGCAGATACGCAGTATTTT.

The rearrangement joins TRBV18 to TRBJ2-6, with 7 bases identical to TRBD1. J was trimmed by 0 bases and V by 3 bases; bases with no gene match: 2. CDR3 length: 16 amino acids. Germline V lookup: CDR1 KGHSH, CDR2 LQKENI. The CDR3 spells CASSPGQRSGANVLTF. The DNA for the CDR3 is TGTGCCAGCTCACCGGGACAGCGCTCTGGGGCCAACGTCCTGACTTTC.

The genes are TRBV11-2 and TRBJ1-5; D is unresolved. Germline V gene data show CDR1 as SGHAT and CDR2 as FQNNGV. The germline V and J ends were trimmed by 1 base and 6 bases, with 7 bases remaining between them. CDR3 size: 13 residues. In nucleotides, the CDR3 is TGTGCCAGCAGCTTAGGGGAGGGTCAGCCCCAGCATTTT. It specifies CASSLGEGQPQHF.

J is TRBJ1-1 and V is TRBV5-4, with D maybe TRBD1 (5 bases). Per germline, CDR1 SGHNT and CDR2 YYREEE (reference sequence). The CDR3 is 14 amino acids. Trimming pared 4 bases from V and 0 bases from J, leaving 10 bases between. The CDR3 DNA reads as TGTGCCAGCAGCAGGGGAGGGATGAACACTGAAGCTTTCTTT. This gives the protein CASSRGGMNTEAFF.

The rearrangement joins TRBV4-2 to TRBJ2-5; 11 bases map to TRBD2. V trimming: 1 base; J trimming: 2 bases; junction bases outside the gene matches: 3. CDR1 and CDR2 from the germline V gene are LGHNA and YNFKEQ. The CDR3 contains 16 residues. The CDR3 protein is CASSQGASGGQETQYF. CDR3 coding DNA: TGTGCCAGCAGCCAAGGGGCTAGCGGGGGGCAAGAGACCCAGTACTTC.

The chain is built from TRBV6-1 and TRBJ1-5; D is perhaps TRBD1 (6 bases). This CDR3 has 15 residues. CDR1 is MNHNS, CDR2 SASEGT, per germline. With 8 bases removed from V and 0 bases from J, the gap between germline ends came to 14 bases. The CDR3 nucleotides read TGTGCCAGCCTGGGGGCACCCCCTAGCAATCAGCCCCAGCATTTT. Its translation is CASLGAPPSNQPQHF.

The chain has TRBV11-2 and TRBJ2-6; tentative D call: TRBD1 (5 bases). The CDR3 runs to 14 residues. V shed 1 base and J shed 9 bases, with 10 bases lying between them. Germline values: CDR1 SGHAT, CDR2 FQNNGV. CDR3 in DNA: TGTGCCAGCAGCTTAGTCAGGGTAGGCAACGTCCTGACTTTC. Amino acid sequence: CASSLVRVGNVLTF.

A single count supports this clone. V is TRBV7-3 and J is TRBJ1-4; possible D gene TRBD1, 6 bases. The V gene's germline CDR1 is SGHTA and CDR2 FQGTGA. The CDR3 length is 13 residues. The germline V and J ends were trimmed by 5 bases and 8 bases, with 12 bases remaining between them. DNA for the CDR3: TGTGCCAGCAGCCGGGGGGCCGGGGAAAAACTGTTTTTT. Translating gives CASSRGAGEKLFF.

The CDR3 DNA is TGTGCCAGCTCGAGCGCTCGGGGCACCGGGGAGCTGTTTTTT. It encodes CASSSARGTGELFF. V usage is TRBV6-4 and J usage is TRBJ2-2; the D gene is possibly TRBD2 (5 bases). Trimming pared 8 bases from V and 4 bases from J, leaving 14 bases between. In germline, CDR1 is MRHNA, CDR2 SNTAGT. The CDR3 is made up of 14 amino acids.

The V call is TRBV10-3, the J call TRBJ1-1; the D gene is possibly TRBD1 (5 bases). The CDR3 spans 15 residues. V lost 2 bases, J lost 7 bases, and 17 bases lay in between. CDR1 ENHRY and CDR2 SYGVKD come from the germline V gene. The CDR3 protein is CAISETPGPLGEAFF. As DNA, the CDR3 is TGTGCCATCAGTGAGACACCGGGACCGCTAGGTGAAGCTTTCTTT.